The 4 T cell receptor beta chains below were found in one sample sequenced in a study of CD8 T cells in ankylosing spondylitis (dated by TCRdb to about 2017). Overall study results and their limits: A TCR beta motif of several highly homologous amino acid variants appeared characteristic of blood from ankylosing spondylitis patients.

The library came from 5' RACE. The instrument given in TCRdb is Illumina HiSeq 2500. TCRdb ran its own pipeline on the public reads, namely fastp trimming at Q25 and MiXCR clone calling, and kept in-frame beta chains. Rows with one shared CDR3 protein collapse into an entry with the most common genes and DNA. Counted in this sample were 500,000 to 550,000 distinct CDR3 sequences; about 12% of them appeared once. 6.8% of the sample goes to the ten largest clones. The antigens these receptors bind are not known. The sample comprised blood, either unsorted or a sorted T cell fraction (not recorded which). The receptor source for this set is a male donor with ankylosing spondylitis.

This chain connects TRBV3-1 to TRBJ2-1, with 9 bases fitting TRBD2. Germline-derived CDR1 and CDR2 are LGHDT and YNNKEL (reference sequence). This CDR3 comprises 17 residues. The junction had 14 bases not matched to a gene; V was cut back by 3 bases and J by 8 bases. The CDR3 DNA is TGTGCCAGCAGCCAGGCCCGACTAGCGGTACCCAATTATGAGCAGTTCTTC. Translating gives CASSQARLAVPNYEQFF.

This clonotype was counted a few times. The chain links TRBV28 to TRBJ2-1, with D possibly matching TRBD2 (6 bases). V was clipped by 8 bases and J by 8 bases, with 16 bases between them. The CDR3 consists of 13 residues. The germline gives CDR1 MDHEN, CDR2 SYDVKM. The CDR3 DNA is TGTGCCAGCGTTGGAGGGTCTCGGGATGAGCAGTTCTTC. This gives the protein CASVGGSRDEQFF.

V and J are TRBV7-9 and TRBJ2-7; D gene unclear. Germline V lookup: CDR1 SEHNR, CDR2 FQNEAQ (reference sequence). The CDR3 extends over 16 amino acids. V lost 0 bases, J lost 0 bases, and 12 bases lay in between. CDR3 sequence: CASSLAGQVSSYEQYV. CDR3 nucleotide sequence: TGTGCCAGCAGCTTAGCAGGTCAGGTGAGCTCCTACGAGCAGTACGTC.

This clonotype occurred many times. The genes are TRBV12-3 or TRBV12-4 and TRBJ2-1; 9 bases align to TRBD1. The length of the CDR3 is 15 residues. With V trimmed by 6 bases and J by 2 bases, 5 bases remained unmatched. CDR3 coding DNA: TGTGCCAGCAGAGAACAGGGGGCGGCCTACAATGAGCAGTTCTTC. Residues: CASREQGAAYNEQFF.